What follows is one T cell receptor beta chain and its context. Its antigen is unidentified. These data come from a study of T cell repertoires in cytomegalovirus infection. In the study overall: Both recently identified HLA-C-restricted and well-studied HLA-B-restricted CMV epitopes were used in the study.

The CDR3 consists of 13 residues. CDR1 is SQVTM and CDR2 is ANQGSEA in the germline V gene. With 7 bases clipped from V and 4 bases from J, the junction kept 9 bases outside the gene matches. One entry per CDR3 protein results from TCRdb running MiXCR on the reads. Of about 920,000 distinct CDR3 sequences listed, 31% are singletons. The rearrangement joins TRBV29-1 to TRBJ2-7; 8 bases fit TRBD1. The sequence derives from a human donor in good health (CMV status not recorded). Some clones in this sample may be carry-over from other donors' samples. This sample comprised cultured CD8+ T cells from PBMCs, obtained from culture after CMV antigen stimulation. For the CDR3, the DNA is TGCAGCGCCCTACTAAGGACAGGGTACGAGCAGTACTTC. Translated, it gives CSALLRTGYEQYF.